This TCR beta chain was recorded in a study of T cell responses to AZD1222 COVID-19 vaccine. Study observations and caveats: Spike-specific TCR breadth and depth both grew after two AZD1222 doses. Researchers took repertoire samples only after the peak T cell response had come. Seropositive at baseline were only a handful of AZD1222 recipients.

Produced via immunoSEQ multiplex PCR; TCRdb's table is partial and in-frame only. The sample contains under 140,000 clones, about 95% of which appear only once. As regards this clone: Antigen: not known.

The source of this sequence is an adult who received the AZD1222 COVID-19 vaccine. Specimen: peripheral blood, collected 28 days after the second AZD1222 dose.

For the CDR3, the DNA is TGTGCCAGCAGGGGCCCGAACACTGAAGCTTTCTTT. Protein sequence: CASRGPNTEAFF. The rearrangement links TRBV6-5 to TRBJ1-1, with unresolved D. CDR1 and CDR2 (germline): MNHEY, SVGAGI. This CDR3 comprises 12 residues. The V and J ends lost 6 bases and 1 base respectively, with 6 bases between them.